The next 4 T cell receptor beta chains were all read from a single sample in a study of circulating CD8 cells and anti-PD-1 response in melanoma. Using around 15 ng of total RNA, TCR libraries were made with the QIAseq Immune Repertoire TCR panel. TCRdb re-called the reads through MiXCR, storing one row per CDR3 protein. The table lists some 460 distinct CDR3 sequences, around 7.7% of them singletons. Four subsets defined by PD-1 and/or TIGIT were sorted from live CD3+CD8+TCRalphabeta+ cells. The sample consisted of CD8+ T cells from PBMCs, taken at baseline or after one month of anti-PD-1 therapy (not recorded which). The origin of the receptors is a human donor with melanoma.

This clonotype is labeled large. The chain recombines TRBV27 with TRBJ2-1, with TRBD1 matching over 9 bases. The CDR3 is made up of 15 amino acids. The trim removed 6 bases at V and 4 bases at J, leaving 7 bases unmatched. Germline values: CDR1 MNHEY, CDR2 SMNVEV (reference sequence). CDR3 residues: CASSLDRGAYNEQFF. The CDR3 DNA follows: TGTGCCAGCAGCCTAGACAGGGGGGCGTACAATGAGCAGTTCTTC.

Concerning this clonotype itself: Without the conserved terminal phenylalanine or tryptophan, this CDR3 likely stems from a read error. The chain recombines TRBV5-4 with TRBJ1-1; D possibly corresponds to TRBD1 (6 bases). In germline, CDR1 is SGHNT, CDR2 YYREEE (reference sequence). This CDR3 comprises 17 residues. Trimming pared 0 bases from V and 6 bases from J, leaving 21 bases between. The CDR3 DNA is TGTGCCAGCAGCTTGGGGGACAATGACGGGTATCTTCCTGAAGCTTTCCTT. This sequence encodes CASSLGDNDGYLPEAFL.

This clonotype is judged medium-sized. V and J are TRBV11-2 and TRBJ2-2, with 12 bases that match TRBD2. Germline V lookup: CDR1 SGHAT, CDR2 FQNNGV. This CDR3 comprises 18 residues. The J segment lost 5 bases and the V segment lost 3 bases, leaving 10 bases of the junction unmatched. CDR3 in amino acids: CASSFPTSGRRGTGELFF. In nucleotides, the CDR3 is TGTGCCAGCAGCTTCCCGACTAGCGGGAGAAGAGGGACCGGGGAGCTGTTTTTT.

Relative to its sample, this clonotype is medium-sized. CDR3 DNA: TGTGCCAGCAGCCTGCGACTAGCGGGAAGGACCGGGGAGCTGTTTTTT. Its protein product is CASSLRLAGRTGELFF. This chain uses TRBV5-5 with TRBJ2-2; 11 bases match TRBD2. Trimming took 4 bases from V and 5 from J; bases not matched to a gene: 7. The CDR3 extends over 16 amino acids. Germline V gene sequence: CDR1 SGHKS, CDR2 YYEKEE (reference sequence).